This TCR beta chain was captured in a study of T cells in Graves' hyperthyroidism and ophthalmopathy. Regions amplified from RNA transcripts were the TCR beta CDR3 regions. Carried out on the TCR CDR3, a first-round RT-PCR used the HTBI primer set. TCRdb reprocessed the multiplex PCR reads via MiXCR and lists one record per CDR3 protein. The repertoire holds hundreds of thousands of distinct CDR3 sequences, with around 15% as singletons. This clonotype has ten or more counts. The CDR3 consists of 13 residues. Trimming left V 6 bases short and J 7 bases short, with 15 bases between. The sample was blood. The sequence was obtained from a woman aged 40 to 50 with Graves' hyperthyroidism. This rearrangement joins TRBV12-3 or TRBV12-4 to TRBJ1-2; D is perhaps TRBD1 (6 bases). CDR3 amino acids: CASSPGGAGGYTF. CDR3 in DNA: TGTGCCAGCAGCCCCGGGGGGGCGGGTGGCTACACCTTC.